Sequencing of this T cell receptor (beta chain) was carried out in a study of blood T cells in healthy people across ages. Study-wide results and caveats: A strong correlation between TCR beta diversity and naive T cell percentage was seen.

The extraction recovered at least 6 micrograms of total RNA per sample. Note on this clonotype: As yet, its antigen is unknown.

V dropped 3 bases and J dropped 0 bases, with 9 bases sitting between them. Per the germline V gene, CDR1 is DFQATT and CDR2 is SNEGSKA (reference sequence). The length of the CDR3 is 15 residues. Primed by a sample-barcoded 5' primer and a J-beta primer mix, a second PCR proceeded for 7 to 11 cycles. TCRdb independently ran MiXCR on the 5' RACE reads; one entry per CDR3 protein. In the table there are 1.5 million to 2 million distinct CDR3 sequences, 49% of which are singletons. This receptor was taken from a middle-aged woman in good health. The chain recombines TRBV20-1 with TRBJ1-6, with D unclear. The sample taken for sequencing was blood. Here the CDR3 DNA reads TGCAGTGCTAGTGATTACAGCTCCTATAATTCACCCCTCCACTTT. Protein sequence: CSASDYSSYNSPLHF.